This T cell receptor beta chain was profiled in a study of graft-versus-host responses after intestinal transplantation. Here immunoSEQ multiplex PCR was the method, and the copy in TCRdb shows in-frame clones only, minus some. The top ten hold over 0.15% of the sample, which has tens of thousands of clones, less than 95% seen once. V was clipped by 2 bases and J by 2 bases, with 5 bases between them. This CDR3 has 14 residues. CDR1 and CDR2 (germline): SGHRS, YFSETQ. A word on this clone: As yet, its antigen is unknown.

The receptor was isolated from a human donor who was the organ donor for an intestinal transplant. The chain couples TRBV5-1 to TRBJ2-6; D unclear. The sequencing here drew on unstimulated CD4+ T cells sorted from spleen or lymph node cells, taken before transplant. The CDR3 DNA reads TGCGCCAGCAGCTTAGGAACTGGGGCCAACGTCCTGACTTTC. Translated, it gives CASSLGTGANVLTF.